The 19 T cell receptor beta chains below were found in one sample sequenced in a study of molecular identifiers for immune sequencing clone quantification. MiXCR, run by TCRdb on the PCR reads, gives a single entry per CDR3 protein. This table holds about 630,000 distinct CDR3 sequences, over 25% found once. Sequencing was done on a sample of naive CD8+ T cells from blood, with Jurkat cell RNA spiked in. The subset is: FACS-sorted CD8+CD4-CCR7+CD45RA+ naive T cells. All receptors derive from a human donor in good health. Some libraries in this study had Jurkat cell RNA spiked in.

V usage is TRBV28 and J usage is TRBJ2-3, with 14 bases lining up with TRBD2. From germline, CDR1 is MDHEN and CDR2 SYDVKM. J gave up 0 bases and V 4 bases, and 15 bases lay outside the gene matches. The CDR3 consists of 21 residues. CDR3 sequence: CASSYPEGLAGEGGSTDTQYF. The CDR3 DNA reads as TGTGCCAGCAGTTACCCGGAGGGACTAGCGGGAGAAGGGGGTAGCACAGATACGCAGTATTTT.

The chain employs TRBV18 and TRBJ2-7, with D possibly TRBD2 on 7 matching bases. The CDR3 has 14 residues. Germline V CDR1 and CDR2: KGHSH, LQKENI. Trimming cost V 0 bases and J 5 bases, with 11 bases left between them. CDR3 loop: CASSPPAGAHEQYF. CDR3 in DNA: TGTGCCAGCTCACCACCGGCGGGGGCCCACGAGCAGTACTTC.

The chain employs TRBV5-6 and TRBJ1-5; the D is unclear. V shed 3 bases and J shed 6 bases, with 13 bases lying between them. The germline CDR1 and CDR2 sequences are SGHDT and YYEEEE. CDR3 length: 14 amino acids. The CDR3 DNA reads TGTGCCAGCAGCTCCCTGGTGTTGGGTCAGCCCCAGCATTTT. Protein sequence: CASSSLVLGQPQHF.

The chain joins TRBV7-9 to TRBJ2-1; 8 bases match TRBD2. The CDR3 sequence is 14 residues long. Germline CDR1 SEHNR, CDR2 FQNEAQ (reference sequence). J gave up 3 bases and V 6 bases, and 4 bases lay outside the gene matches. This chain's CDR3 is CASRGTSGYNEQFF. Written as DNA, the CDR3 is TGTGCCAGCAGGGGCACTAGCGGCTACAATGAGCAGTTCTTC.

Concerning this clonotype itself: A read error may account for a junction end that differs from germline. The chain recombines TRBV7-8 with TRBJ2-5; D is ambiguous. Germline CDR1 and CDR2: SGHVS and FQNEAQ. This CDR3 spans 12 amino acids. The CDR3 spells CAGSLVSSPRYF. DNA for the CDR3: TGTGCCGGCAGCTTAGTGTCGTCGCCCCGGTACTTC.

This clonotype came up once. V gene TRBV5-1 combines with J gene TRBJ1-1, with a tentative D call TRBD1 (6 bases). Germline V gene data show CDR1 as SGHRS and CDR2 as YFSETQ. The CDR3 extends over 13 amino acids. V was shortened by 2 bases and J by 6 bases, with 11 bases between the two germline ends. This chain's CDR3 is CASSFPGGAEAFF. CDR3 DNA: TGCGCCAGCAGCTTTCCGGGGGGCGCTGAAGCTTTCTTT.

In its sample, this clonotype was seen a few times. The chain couples TRBV12-3 or TRBV12-4 to TRBJ2-7; D not resolved. The CDR3 has 12 amino acids. V lost 4 bases and J 5 bases, leaving 9 bases between the germline ends. The CDR3 DNA follows: TGTGCCAGCAGTTGGCTACAGAACGAGCAGTACTTC. It yields the protein CASSWLQNEQYF.

Remarks on this clonotype: Sequence at one end of the junction differs from germline and may be a read error. V gene TRBV6-1 combines with J gene TRBJ1-5, with D uncertain. The germline gives CDR1 MNHNS, CDR2 SASEGT. The CDR3 length is 14 residues. For the CDR3, the DNA is TGTGCCTGCAGTGTTTTCGAGGGAAACCAGCCCCAGCATTTT. This gives the protein CACSVFEGNQPQHF.

This clonotype was observed at least ten times. The chain combines TRBV30 with TRBJ2-3, with TRBD1 matching 11 bases. The CDR3 has 13 residues. The V gene end was trimmed by 6 bases and the J gene end by 5 bases; junction bases not matched to a gene: 4. Germline V CDR1 and CDR2: GTSNPN, SVGIG (reference sequence). The DNA for the CDR3 is TGTGCCTGCTCCGGGACAGGGGGAGATACGCAGTATTTT. This sequence encodes CACSGTGGDTQYF.

This clonotype showed up just once. The junction shows a germline mismatch at one end, possibly a read error. This sequence joins TRBV4-2 and TRBJ2-7, with a weak D call TRBD2 (5 bases). Germline V gene sequence: CDR1 LGHNA, CDR2 YNFKEQ. The CDR3 is 13 amino acids. CDR3 region: CARSPFGSNEQCF. CDR3 nucleotides: TGTGCCCGCAGCCCCTTTGGGAGTAACGAGCAGTGCTTC.

The rearrangement links TRBV12-3 or TRBV12-4 to TRBJ2-3, with D uncertain. Trimming removed 3 bases from V and 0 bases from J, with 13 bases in between. This CDR3 is 16 amino acids long. In nucleotides, the CDR3 is TGTGCCAGCAGTTTGAATTGCCCCCTGAGCACAGATACGCAGTATTTT. Protein: CASSLNCPLSTDTQYF.

In this sample, this clonotype turned up many times. In nucleotides, the CDR3 is TGTGCCTGGAGTTGGGGCGGGGATGAGCAGTTCTTC. This translates into CAWSWGGDEQFF. This chain connects TRBV30 to TRBJ2-1; D is possibly TRBD2 (6 bases). Germline CDR1 GTSNPN, CDR2 SVGIG (reference sequence). Trimming took 2 bases from V and 8 from J, leaving 10 bases between them. This CDR3 has 12 amino acids.

The chain employs TRBV4-3 and TRBJ2-2; D is unclear. The germline V gene encodes CDR1 LGHNA and CDR2 YSLEER. This CDR3 contains 17 residues. V was clipped by 0 bases and J by 0 bases, with 11 bases between them. In nucleotides, the CDR3 is TGCGCCAGCAGCCAAGATCCTTACCGAACGAACACCGGGGAGCTGTTTTTT. Its translation: CASSQDPYRTNTGELFF.

Notes on this clonotype: Possible read error: a much larger clone is one base away. The chain joins TRBV28 to TRBJ2-3; D not resolved. CDR3 length equals 16 residues. Germline V lookup: CDR1 MDHEN, CDR2 SYDVKM. CDR3 coding DNA: TGTGCCGGCAGTTTATATCCGGGTTCCAGCACAGATACGCAGTATTTT. Translated, it gives CAGSLYPGSSTDTQYF.

The chain employs TRBV27 and TRBJ2-3, with 10 bases lining up with TRBD2. The V gene's germline CDR1 is MNHEY and CDR2 SMNVEV (reference sequence). The V segment lost 6 bases and the J segment 3 bases; nucleotides outside the gene matches: 12. The CDR3 loop spans 17 amino acids. The CDR3 loop reads CASRPEASGSRTDTQYF. In DNA, the CDR3 is TGTGCCAGCAGACCCGAAGCTAGCGGGAGTAGGACAGATACGCAGTATTTT.

This clonotype appeared a few times. The chain joins TRBV7-9 to TRBJ2-3; D may be TRBD2 (5 bases). Trimming removed 3 bases at V and 2 bases at J, with 15 bases between. The CDR3 spans 16 residues. Germline CDR1 SEHNR, CDR2 FQNEAQ (reference sequence). In DNA form, the CDR3 reads TGTGCCAGCAGCTTGGGCCCCGTCGGGAACACAGATACGCAGTATTTT. This translates into CASSLGPVGNTDTQYF.

The chain joins TRBV27 to TRBJ2-7; 7 bases map to TRBD1. CDR1 and CDR2 (germline): MNHEY, SMNVEV (reference sequence). CDR3 size: 14 residues. The J segment lost 0 bases and the V segment lost 8 bases, leaving 7 bases of the junction unmatched. The CDR3 region has the DNA TGTGCCAGCTCGAGGACAGGCCGCTCCTACGAGCAGTACTTC. As protein: CASSRTGRSYEQYF.

A word on this clonotype: A clone one base away is much larger, so this may be a read error. The V and J genes are TRBV14 and TRBJ2-3; D possibly corresponds to TRBD2 (6 bases). The CDR3 has 17 residues. The germline CDR1 and CDR2 sequences are SGHDN and FVKESK. The CDR3 loop reads CASGQGPLRERADTQYF. DNA of the CDR3: TGTGCCAGCGGCCAAGGGCCGCTCAGGGAGCGGGCAGATACGCAGTATTTT.

In its sample, this clonotype was seen many times. The CDR3 region has the DNA TGCAGTGCTAGTACCCGTTACCAAGAGACCCAGTACTTC. It encodes CSASTRYQETQYF. The gene calls are TRBV20-1 and TRBJ2-5; D not resolved. The V end lost 3 bases, the J end lost 0 bases, and 8 bases lay between the germline ends. The CDR3 extends over 13 amino acids. Germline V lookup: CDR1 DFQATT, CDR2 SNEGSKA (reference sequence).